This T cell receptor (beta chain) was recovered during a study of CD8 T cells in Susac syndrome (dated by TCRdb to about 2019). As for the study more broadly: The study used repertoire sequencing to test whether antigen drove CD8+ T cell activation and differentiation in Susac syndrome.

The germline V end is reduced by 8 bases and the J end by 4 bases; junction bases left unmatched: 10. CDR1 is given as SEHNR and CDR2 as FQNEAQ, both from the germline V gene (reference sequence). From the cysteine through the phenylalanine, the CDR3 covers 14 amino acids. Just the 42-base CDR3 DNA is kept, in frame starting at base 1. Study-wide conclusions, independent of this receptor: The TCR sequencing and HLA analysis was acknowledged to have included a relatively small number of individuals.

RNA was extracted using the RNeasy kit, and about 0.5 to 1 ug of the RNA was reverse transcribed with random hexamers. TCR beta CDR3 regions were amplified with the immunoSEQ multiplex PCR assay covering 54 Vbeta and 13 Jbeta segments. To correct PCR amplification bias, a synthetic template baseline was used for both primer optimization and computational correction. As for the authors' bioinformatics: Only productive sequences were kept, with reads annotated to V, D and J genes according to IMGT and analyzed in immunoSEQ Analyzer. To calculate clonality, Shannon entropy was normalized by log2 of the number of productive unique sequences and then subtracted from one. For each patient and control, public and private clones were evaluated within the 100 most prevalent clones. A clone was defined as Susac-specific if it was absent from the healthy and MS cohorts, from roughly 1,000 published viral clones and from other ImmuneACCESS disease sequences. TCRdb trimmed the raw reads at Q25, called clones with MiXCR and kept productive beta chains. Identical CDR3 proteins give one entry, which carries the most common genes and DNA. TCRdb, not the authors, supplied the V and J calls. Across this sample there are roughly 330,000 distinct CDR3 sequences, with roughly nine tenths seen only once. The top ten clones comprise roughly 0.064% of the sample.

Remarks on this clonotype: This receptor's antigen is unknown. No per-base quality is available; no much larger clone lies one base away.

Peripheral blood CD8+ and CD4+ T cells from healthy donors, Susac syndrome patients and multiple sclerosis patients were profiled by high-throughput TCR beta sequencing. Treatment-naive patients with stable or active relapsing-remitting disease fulfilling revised McDonald criteria were used as multiple sclerosis controls. Bulk CD8+ and CD4+ T cells were purified by magnetic negative isolation, while CD8+ TEMRA cells were enriched using FACS. Blood was drawn into EDTA tubes, processed within 24 hours, and PBMCs were isolated by density gradient centrifugation. PBMCs intended for TCR sequencing were frozen in liquid nitrogen and were later thawed in a 37 degrees C water bath. The sorted or isolated CD4+, CD8+ and CD8+ TEMRA cells had a purity of 90% or higher.

This sequence originates from a human donor with multiple sclerosis. The sequencing input was CD4+ T cells from PBMCs. Here the chain combines TRBV7-9 and TRBJ2-7; 8 central nucleotides agree with TRBD1. CDR3 loop: CASSGSGGAYEQYF. In nucleotide form, the sequence is TGTGCCAGCTCGGGATCAGGGGGCGCATACGAGCAGTACTTC. The CDR3, completed at both ends by the reference TRBV7-9 and TRBJ2-7 genes, gives the full variable domain DTGVSQNPRHKITKRGQNVTFRCDPISEHNRLYWYRQTLGQGPEFLTYFQNEAQLEKSRLLSDRFSAERPKGSFSTLEIQRTEQGDSAMYLCASSGSGGAYEQYFGPGTRLTVT.